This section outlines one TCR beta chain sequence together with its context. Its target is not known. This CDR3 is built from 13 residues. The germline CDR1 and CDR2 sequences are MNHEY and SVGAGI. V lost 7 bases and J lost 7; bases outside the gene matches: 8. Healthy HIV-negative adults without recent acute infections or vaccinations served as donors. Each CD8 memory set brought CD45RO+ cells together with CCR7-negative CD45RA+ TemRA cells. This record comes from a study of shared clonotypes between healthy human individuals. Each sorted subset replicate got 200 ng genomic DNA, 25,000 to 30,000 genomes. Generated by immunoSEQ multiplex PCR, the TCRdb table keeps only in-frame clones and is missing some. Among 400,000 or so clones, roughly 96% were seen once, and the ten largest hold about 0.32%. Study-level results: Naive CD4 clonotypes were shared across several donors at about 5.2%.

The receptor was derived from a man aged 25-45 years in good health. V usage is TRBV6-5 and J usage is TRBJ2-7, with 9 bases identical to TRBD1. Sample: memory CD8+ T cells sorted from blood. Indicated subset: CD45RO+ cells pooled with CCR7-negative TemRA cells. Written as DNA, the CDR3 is TGTGCCAGCATTGCCGGGACAGGGAGGGAGCAGTACTTC. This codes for CASIAGTGREQYF.